Included here is one T cell receptor beta chain sequence, with context. This clone was counted a few times. The clone's antigen remains unknown. No much larger clonotype is one base removed from it; base qualities were not supplied. Trimming removed 6 bases from V and 2 bases from J; the gene matches leave 7 bases unexplained. CDR1 and CDR2 are read off the germline V gene as MNHEY and SVGAGI. The CDR3 runs 15 amino acids, cysteine and phenylalanine included. Of all the DNA, just the CDR3 is kept, 45 bases in frame from base 1. The data are from a study of vaccination effects on CD4 cells after COVID-19 (dated by TCRdb to about 2022). Describing the broader study: Each participant got two doses of an mRNA SARS-CoV-2 vaccine, either BNT162b2 or mRNA-1273. In both COVID-19 convalescent patients and infection-naive vaccine recipients, the study compared SARS-CoV-2 spike-specific CD4+ TCR repertoires from before mRNA vaccination with those from after it. A total of ten to eleven COVID-19 convalescent patients and several SARS-CoV-2-naive healthy vaccine recipients were included in the full study. The Oncomine TCR Beta short-read assay on an Illumina iSeq 100 was used to sequence cultures from other donors in the study. The investigation overall reported the following: Both infection-induced and vaccine-induced clones contracted markedly at late post-vaccination timepoints, which is consistent with waning T cell responses. In healthy vaccine recipients, vaccine-induced clones were almost all SARS-CoV-2 mono-reactive, with only 1 of 255 being cross-reactive with common cold coronaviruses. The study was limited by a small number of convalescent patients, and early post-infection timepoints were lacking.

In the ViraFEST assay, PBMC were stimulated with viral peptide pools, and antigen-specific CD4+ T cell clonotypes were then identified by expansion using TCR sequencing. After more than 9 days of culture, CD4+ T cells were isolated with the EasySep CD4+ T cell isolation kit. Negative nucleocapsid antibody results before and after vaccination confirmed that the healthy vaccine recipients had no prior SARS-CoV-2 infection. Roughly 1.9 million PBMC per well were cultured with 10 ug/ml peptides in IMDM containing roughly 5% human AB serum, 10 IU/ml IL-2 and gentamicin. Half of the culture medium was replaced with fresh IL-2-containing medium on days 3 and 7. Each peptide stimulation condition was cultured in triplicate wells unless otherwise noted. Using Ficoll-Paque Plus gradient centrifugation, PBMC were separated from whole blood and then either used fresh or cryopreserved at -140C. The overlapping peptide pools covered the spike proteins of SARS-CoV-2 as well as those of the common cold coronaviruses HCoV-NL63, HCoV-OC43 and HCoV-229E. Genomic DNA was extracted from cultured CD4+ T cells with the QIAamp micro DNA kit.

Library construction relied on the immunoSEQ multiplex PCR assay. DNA from the cultured, isolated CD4+ T cells was subjected to TCR beta CDR3 sequencing. The paper's data handling went like this. Non-productive TCR sequences were removed, reads were trimmed to the CDR3 region, and CDR3s of at least 7 amino acids were retained. Antigen-specific clonotypes were identified using the MANAFEST web app by comparison of expansion in peptide wells against reference cultures. To be called positive, a clone needed expansion at FDR<0.05 compared with the reference and with all other wells, an odds ratio greater than 5, and a frequency greater than 0.1% in two replicate wells. A clonotype was called cross-reactive if it was significantly expanded both in SARS-CoV-2 spike wells and in at least one common cold coronavirus spike condition. CDR3 similarity was assessed by Levenshtein distance using the stringdist R package, and unrooted trees were constructed with ape in R 3.6.1. TCRdb mirrors the immuneACCESS table, restricted to in-frame sequences. Some clones are absent from its copies; in checked studies, under half trace to an unresolved V gene, and the reason for the others is unknown. V and J calls and clone size are as listed in that table; D and trimming were resolved from the DNA. The sample contains tens of thousands of clones, around 78% of them found a single time. Roughly 30% of the sample comes from the top ten.

This receptor chain uses TRBV6-5 and TRBJ1-3; 7 central bases correspond to TRBD1. This specimen consisted of CD4+ T cells from PBMCs cultured with HCoV-OC43 spike peptides, obtained before COVID-19 vaccination. The cell subset or site label, read with the paper, signifies: HCoV-OC43 spike overlapping peptide pool stimulation. This TCR derives from a human donor who received a COVID-19 vaccine. The nucleotide sequence reads as follows: TGTGCCAGCAGGAGACAGGGAGGTACTGGAAACACCATATATTTT. The translation is CASRRQGGTGNTIYF.